This note documents a single TCR beta chain sequence. The sample belongs to a study of OX40 agonist ivuxolimab in advanced cancers. Study-level information: At doses from 0.01 to 10 mg/kg, patients were given intravenous ivuxolimab every 2 weeks.

The V gene lost 6 bases and the J gene lost 0 bases, with 12 bases spanning the gap. The CDR3 consists of 14 residues. From germline, CDR1 is MDHEN and CDR2 SYDVKM. The data were produced by immunoSEQ multiplex PCR, yet TCRdb's version contains in-frame clones alone and is incomplete. The table has approximately 58,000 clones, around 83% seen once. The chain recombines TRBV28 with TRBJ2-7; D may correspond to TRBD1 or TRBD2 (5 bases each). The specimen was CD4+ or CD8+ T cells sorted from blood, collected in a trial of the OX40 agonist ivuxolimab. The receptor comes from an adult with an advanced solid tumor such as melanoma, head and neck, liver or kidney cancer. CDR3 sequence reads: CASRGTASSYEQYF. In DNA, the CDR3 is TGTGCCAGCAGGGGGACCGCCAGCTCCTACGAGCAGTACTTC.